The clone carrying this T cell receptor beta chain was seen a single time. Measured with immunoSEQ multiplex PCR; TCRdb has only the in-frame clones, and not every one. The table has more than 85,000 clones, 80% to 90% seen once. Germline values: CDR1 MNHEY, CDR2 SVGEGT. This CDR3 has 18 amino acids. V shed 6 bases and J shed 0 bases, with 23 bases lying between them. This entry comes from a study of blood T cell repertoires in COVID-19. Study-wide context: The study drew acute and convalescent COVID-19 samples from the United States, Italy and Spain. In each case, the material was cDNA or gDNA derived from T cells, B-cell-depleted T cells, or PBMCs.

This rearrangement joins TRBV6-2 or TRBV6-3 to TRBJ1-2; tentatively, D is TRBD1 (6 bases). Sequencing was done on a sample of peripheral blood. The clonotype comes from a man in his forties or fifties with COVID-19, enrolled during active disease. The CDR3 DNA follows: TGTGCCAGCAGCCCTCACGGCGGCAGGGGCGTTACTAACTATGGCTACACCTTC. It translates to CASSPHGGRGVTNYGYTF.